This TCR beta chain was profiled in a study of T-cell reconstitution after alpha-beta-depleted transplantation in children (dated by TCRdb to 2016 to 2017). Concerning the study at large: The study quantitatively tracked T-cell immune reconstitution after TCRalphabeta/CD19-depleted allogeneic hematopoietic cell transplantation in children using TCR repertoire profiling.

This clonotype was recorded only once. What antigen it recognizes has not been identified. Nothing much larger sits one base from this clone, and base qualities are not available. A single read is weak support. Library preparation employed PCR. The sequencer listed for this sample is Illumina HiSeq 2500. Molecular barcoding was employed in the preparation of TCR libraries, with unique molecular identifiers being used to normalize TCRbeta repertoire quantification. Using fastp trimming at Q25 and MiXCR clonotype assembly, TCRdb reanalyzed the public sequencing data and kept in-frame beta chains. Rows merge per CDR3 protein into single entries with the most common DNA and genes. Within this sample are about 600,000 distinct CDR3 sequences, with over 9.5% of them counted one time only. Jointly, the top ten make up about 4.3% of the sample. This receptor was taken from a human donor who donated a stem cell graft to a child with acute myeloid leukemia. The sample consisted of PBMCs from the stem cell graft donor, taken from the stem cell graft.

The CDR3 protein: CSVWTGTSDEQYF. The nucleotide sequence is TGCAGCGTTTGGACAGGAACATCCGACGAGCAGTACTTC. The chain is made from TRBV29-1 and TRBJ2-7; 7 bases in the middle match TRBD1. CDR1 and CDR2, looked up from the germline V gene, are SQVTM and ANQGSEA. The V end gives up 5 bases and the J end 5 bases, leaving 9 bases in the junction not matched to a gene. The CDR3 holds 13 amino acids from the cysteine to the phenylalanine. The DNA shown is the 39-base CDR3, in frame from base 1.